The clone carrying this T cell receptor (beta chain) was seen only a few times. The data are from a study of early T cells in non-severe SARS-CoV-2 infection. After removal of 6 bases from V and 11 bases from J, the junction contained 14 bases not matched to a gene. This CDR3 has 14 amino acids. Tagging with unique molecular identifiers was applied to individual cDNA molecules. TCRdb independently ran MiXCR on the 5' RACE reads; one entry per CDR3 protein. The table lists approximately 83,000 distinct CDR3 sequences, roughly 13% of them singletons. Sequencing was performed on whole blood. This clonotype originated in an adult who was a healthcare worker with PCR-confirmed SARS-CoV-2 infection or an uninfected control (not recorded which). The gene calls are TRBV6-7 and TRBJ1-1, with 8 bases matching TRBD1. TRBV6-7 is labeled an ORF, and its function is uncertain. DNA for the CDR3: TGTGCCAGCAGCCCGGGACAGGTGAGAGGGTGGGCTTTCTTT. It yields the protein CASSPGQVRGWAFF.